Sequencing of this T cell receptor (beta chain) was carried out in a study of identical twins. One entry per CDR3 protein, called by TCRdb with MiXCR from the 5' RACE reads. Of just under 650,000 distinct CDR3 sequences in the sample, about 7.1% were seen once. Broader study findings: In monozygotic twins, models underestimated the sharing of out-of-frame TCR alpha.

Trimming took off 3 bases at V and 0 bases at J, with 6 bases between the two ends. Per the germline V gene, CDR1 is DFQATT and CDR2 is SNEGSKA (reference sequence). This CDR3 comprises 12 residues. Turning to this clonotype: Antigen unknown.

In addition, the sample was reused for a study of yellow fever vaccine responses in identical twins.

The V call is TRBV20-1, the J call TRBJ2-7; D ambiguous. This clonotype was obtained from a woman younger than 35 in good health. Sequencing was performed on PBMCs. The CDR3 is CSARVPSYEQYV. The CDR3 DNA follows: TGCAGTGCTAGGGTACCCTCCTACGAGCAGTACGTC.